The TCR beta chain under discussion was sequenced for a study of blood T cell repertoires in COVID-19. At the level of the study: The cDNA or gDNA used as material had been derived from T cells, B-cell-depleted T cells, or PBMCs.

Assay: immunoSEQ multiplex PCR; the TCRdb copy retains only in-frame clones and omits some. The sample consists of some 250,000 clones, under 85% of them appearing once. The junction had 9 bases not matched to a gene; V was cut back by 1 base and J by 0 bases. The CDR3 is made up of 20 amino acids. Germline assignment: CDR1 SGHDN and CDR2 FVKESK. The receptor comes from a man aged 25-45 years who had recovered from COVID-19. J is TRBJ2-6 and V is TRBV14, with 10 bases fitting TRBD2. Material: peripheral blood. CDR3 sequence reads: CASSQAAGGPRYSGANVLTF. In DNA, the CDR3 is TGTGCCAGCAGCCAAGCAGCGGGGGGGCCACGGTACTCTGGGGCCAACGTCCTGACTTTC. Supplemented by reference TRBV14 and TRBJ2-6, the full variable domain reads EAGVTQFPSHSVIEKGQTVTLRCDPISGHDNLYWYRRVMGKEIKFLLHFVKESKQDESGMPNNRFLAERTGGTYSTLKVQPAELEDSGVYFCASSQAAGGPRYSGANVLTFGAGSRLTVL.